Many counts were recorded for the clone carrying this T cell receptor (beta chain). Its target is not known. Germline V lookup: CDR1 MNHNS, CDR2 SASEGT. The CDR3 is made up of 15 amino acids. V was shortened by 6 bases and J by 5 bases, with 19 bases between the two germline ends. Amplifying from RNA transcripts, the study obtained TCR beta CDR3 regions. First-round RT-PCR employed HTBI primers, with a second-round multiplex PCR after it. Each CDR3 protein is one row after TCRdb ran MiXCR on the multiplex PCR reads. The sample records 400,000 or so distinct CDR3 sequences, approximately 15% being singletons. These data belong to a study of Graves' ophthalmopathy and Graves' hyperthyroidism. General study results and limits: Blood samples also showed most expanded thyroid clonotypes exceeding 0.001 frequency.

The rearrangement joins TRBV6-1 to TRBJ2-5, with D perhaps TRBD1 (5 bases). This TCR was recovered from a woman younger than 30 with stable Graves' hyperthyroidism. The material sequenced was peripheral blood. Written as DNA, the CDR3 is TGTGCCAGCAGAGGGGAACGTTCCAGGTTGGAGACCCAGTACTTC. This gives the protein CASRGERSRLETQYF.